This T cell receptor beta chain was observed in a study of blood T cells in healthy people across ages. The study's findings and limits: PBMCs were not sorted, which prevented a conclusive comparison of naive versus antigen-experienced cells. Diversity was higher, and naive CD4+ cells more numerous, in long-lived donors than in aged donors. The study lacked donor CMV status, which possibly confounded expanded clonotype changes.

The authors ran a second PCR of about 7 to 11 cycles using a sample-barcoded 5' primer and a J-beta primer mix. MiXCR was run by TCRdb on the 5' RACE reads, yielding one entry per CDR3 protein. The sample holds about 1.6 million distinct CDR3 sequences, about 35% seen once. Points on this clonotype: Its specificity is not known.

The V gene's germline CDR1 is LGHDT and CDR2 YNNKEL (reference sequence). There are 16 residues in the CDR3. This receptor was identified in a woman aged 30 to 39 in good health. The chain links TRBV3-1 to TRBJ2-4, with D unresolved. The J call may be incorrect, as the DNA end agrees better with TRBJ2-7. Sequenced material: blood. CDR3 nucleotide sequence: TGTGCCAGCAGCCGTGACCCAATGTCACGAGGCTACGAGCAGTACTTC. It encodes CASSRDPMSRGYEQYF.